Listed below are T cell receptor beta chains from one sample, sequenced in a study of blood T cells in healthy people across ages. TCRdb recomputed calls from the 5' RACE reads with MiXCR, one row per CDR3 protein. The data show 730,000 or so distinct CDR3 sequences, roughly 41% seen once. Sequenced sample: blood. These TCRs come from an elderly man in good health. Each CDR3 is given with its conserved first and last residue. The D gene is left open where the match is weak. Some rows mark clone size as missing; the rest say once, few, many or name a class of expanded clone.

abundance | j_gene | v_gene | d_gene | CDR3nt | CDR3aa
many | TRBJ1-2 | TRBV29-1 | . | TGCAGCGTTGAAGGCCGACCAGGGTTCAACTATGGCTACACCTTC | CSVEGRPGFNYGYTF
. | TRBJ2-7 | TRBV29-1 | . | TGCGGCGTTGAAAACGATAAGGCCTACGAGCAGTACTTC | CGVENDKAYEQYF
. | TRBJ2-1 | TRBV7-8 | TRBD2 | TGTGCCAGCAGCTCCCAACGACTAGCGAGTTACAATGAGCAGTTCTTC | CASSSQRLASYNEQFF
. | TRBJ2-5 | TRBV5-5 | . | TGTGCCAGCAGTCCGGCAGGGCGTCTTGAGCAGTACTTC | CASSPAGRLEQYF
. | TRBJ2-5 | TRBV6-2/TRBV6-3 | TRBD2 | TGTGCCAGCAGGACTAGCACTCAAGAGACCCAGTACTTC | CASRTSTQETQYF
. | TRBJ2-5 | TRBV3-1 | TRBD2 | TGTGCCAGCAACCAATCTCTGCCGCGGGGGGGTAGTGAGACCCAGTACTTC | CASNQSLPRGGSETQYF
few | TRBJ2-1 | TRBV5-1 | . | TGCGCCAGCACCGGGGTCGGGGATTCCCCCGTTGGCTCCTACAATGAGCAGTTCTTC | CASTGVGDSPVGSYNEQFF
. | TRBJ2-5 | TRBV7-2 | . | TGTGCCAGCAGCTCAGAAGGCGGCACGGGAGAGACCCAGTACTTC | CASSSEGGTGETQYF
. | TRBJ2-5 | TRBV7-9 | TRBD2 | TGTGCCAGCAGCACCGCCGGACTAGCGGGGGGCCAAGAGACCCAGTACTTC | CASSTAGLAGGQETQYF
. | TRBJ2-3 | TRBV7-2 | TRBD2 | TGTGCCAGCAGCTTAGAAGCGGGAGGGTGGGATACGCAGTATTTT | CASSLEAGGWDTQYF
. | TRBJ2-6 | TRBV7-3 | . | TGTGCCAGCAGCTTAGATGGCGGGGCGGCCAACGTCCTGACTTTC | CASSLDGGAANVLTF
few | TRBJ2-5 | TRBV6-2/TRBV6-3 | . | TGTGCCAGCAGGCGAACCGGGACTGGCATCCAAGAGACCCAGTACTTC | CASRRTGTGIQETQYF
few | TRBJ2-1 | TRBV20-1 | . | TGCAGTGCTAGAGATCGCGGACAAACTTTAAACAATGAGCAGTTCTTC | CSARDRGQTLNNEQFF
few | TRBJ2-2 | TRBV27 | . | TGTGCCAGCAGTTTTGGAGGGCCGAACACCGGGGAGCTGTTTTTT | CASSFGGPNTGELFF
. | TRBJ2-1 | TRBV6-2/TRBV6-3 | TRBD2 | TGTGCCAGCAGTTACCCACAAGGACGGACTAGCGGCACCCACAATGAGCAGTTCTTC | CASSYPQGRTSGTHNEQFF
. | TRBJ1-2 | TRBV20-1 | TRBD1 | TGCAGTGCAAGAACCGGGACAGCTAACTATGGCTACACCTTC | CSARTGTANYGYTF
many | TRBJ2-5 | TRBV12-3/TRBV12-4 | . | TGTGCCAGCAGTTTAACAGGGAAAGTGGAGACCCAGTACTTC | CASSLTGKVETQYF
. | TRBJ2-2 | TRBV19 | . | TGTGCCAGTAGCCTGTCTGCAGGGGAGCTGTTTTTT | CASSLSAGELFF
few | TRBJ1-5 | TRBV6-2/TRBV6-3 | . | TGTGCCAGCAGCCAAGGGCAGAGCAATCAGCCCCAGCATTTT | CASSQGQSNQPQHF
. | TRBJ1-6 | TRBV20-1 | . | TGCAGTGCTAGGCCCCCGGGGTCACCCCTCCACTTT | CSARPPGSPLHF
. | TRBJ2-7 | TRBV29-1 | TRBD1 | TGCAGCGTTGGAGGGGACAGGGCCTACGAGCAGTACTTC | CSVGGDRAYEQYF
. | TRBJ2-7 | TRBV7-9 | TRBD1 | TGTGCCAGCAGCTGGGTGGGGACAGGGGGTTCCGAGCAGTACTTC | CASSWVGTGGSEQYF
. | TRBJ2-1 | TRBV4-3 | . | TGCGCCAGCAGCCAAGAGTCTTCCAGCGTCCATGAGCAGTTCTTC | CASSQESSSVHEQFF